These 6 T cell receptor beta chains share one sample of origin, sequenced in a study of Ad26.COV2.S vaccination and SARS-CoV-2 variants. Sequencing used immunoSEQ multiplex PCR; TCRdb keeps in-frame clones, though not all of them. The sample shows more than 250,000 clones, 70% to 90% of them seen only once. The treatment here: roughly 18 received Ad26.COV2.S at low or high dose, single or two shots; about 5 received placebo; per-sample allocation not given. At day 63 after the first vaccine or placebo injection, samples were drawn. Sequenced here: peripheral blood, sampled in a trial of Ad26.COV2.S vaccine versus placebo. The source of these receptors is a person between 18 and 59 years old who received the Ad26.COV2.S COVID-19 vaccine or a placebo.

The chain's CDR3 is CASSPTSGDNQPQHF. The CDR3 nucleotides read TGTGCCAGCAGTCCGACGTCTGGGGACAATCAGCCCCAGCATTTT. V and J are TRBV7-9 and TRBJ1-5; D gene unclear. CDR1 is SEHNR and CDR2 is FQNEAQ in the germline V gene (reference sequence). The CDR3 loop spans 15 amino acids. V lost 6 bases and J 3 bases, leaving 15 bases between the germline ends. Full variable domain (missing parts from reference TRBV7-9 and TRBJ1-5): DTGVSQNPRHKITKRGQNVTFRCDPISEHNRLYWYRQTLGQGPEFLTYFQNEAQLEKSRLLSDRFSAERPKGSFSTLEIQRTEQGDSAMYLCASSPTSGDNQPQHFGDGTRLSIL.

V and J are TRBV19 and TRBJ2-3; 7 nucleotides match TRBD1. Germline V gene data show CDR1 as LNHDA and CDR2 as SQIVND (reference sequence). The CDR3 is 17 residues long. The V gene end was trimmed by 4 bases and the J gene end by 4 bases; junction bases not matched to a gene: 14. The CDR3, as DNA: TGTGCCAGTAGTACAGTACCGGGACAGTTCCGGGCAGATACGCAGTATTTT. Amino acid sequence: CASSTVPGQFRADTQYF.

This clone was found once. This sequence joins TRBV25-1 and TRBJ1-3; D is unclear. This CDR3 region has 14 residues. Germline assignment: CDR1 MGHDK and CDR2 SYGVNS. Deletions cut 6 bases from V and 3 bases from J, with 12 bases between. Written as DNA, the CDR3 is TGTGCCAGCAGCCCGAACATCTTTGGAAACACCATATATTTT. It translates to CASSPNIFGNTIYF.

This chain uses TRBV7-8 with TRBJ1-2; D is unclear. Germline assignment: CDR1 SGHVS and CDR2 FQNEAQ. Trimming stripped 1 base from V and 4 bases from J, with 7 bases between. The CDR3 consists of 13 residues. CDR3 nucleotide sequence: TGTGCCAGCAGCTTAGGGGGATCCTATGGCTACACCTTC. Protein product: CASSLGGSYGYTF. The whole variable domain, filled in from reference TRBV7-8 and TRBJ1-2, reads GAGVSQSPRYKVAKRGQDVALRCDPISGHVSLFWYQQALGQGPEFLTYFQNEAQLDKSGLPSDRFFAERPEGSVSTLKIQRTQQEDSAVYLCASSLGGSYGYTFGSGTRLTVV.

Written as DNA, the CDR3 is TGTGCCAGCAGTTCAGCAGGGCGGGGGGGAAGCTACAATGAGCAGTTCTTC. Its protein product is CASSSAGRGGSYNEQFF. The J gene is TRBJ2-1, the V gene TRBV28, with TRBD2 identical over 9 bases. Germline V gene data show CDR1 as MDHEN and CDR2 as SYDVKM. V dropped 4 bases and J dropped 3; count of bases not matched to a gene: 10. The CDR3 covers 17 residues.

The rearrangement uses TRBV6-4 and TRBJ1-2; D is perhaps TRBD1 (6 bases). CDR1 is MRHNA, CDR2 SNTAGT, per germline. The CDR3 covers 14 residues. Trimming stripped 4 bases from V and 5 bases from J, with 14 bases between. CDR3 sequence (DNA): TGTGCCAGCAGTGGATCGACAGGCGATTATGGCTACACCTTC. Residues: CASSGSTGDYGYTF.